A single TCR beta chain is shown here with its context. Its specificity is not known. These data come from a study of cytomegalovirus exposure and HLA in healthy donors. The study's findings and limits: As was reported, the classifier diagnosed cytomegalovirus status with high specificity and sensitivity.

The CDR3 covers 16 residues. Germline values: CDR1 KGHSH, CDR2 LQKENI. Trimming removed 2 bases from V and 2 bases from J, with 12 bases in between. The primer mix had 60 Vbeta and 13 Jbeta primers. Generated by immunoSEQ multiplex PCR, the TCRdb table keeps only in-frame clones and is missing some. The specimen's table records 200,000 to 250,000 clones. This sequence joins TRBV18 and TRBJ2-2, with D perhaps TRBD1 (6 bases). Sequencing was performed on PBMCs. The TCR was taken from a woman in her 30s in good health and CMV-seropositive. The CDR3 region is CASSPSGDGNTGELFF. CDR3 nucleotides: TGTGCCAGCTCACCATCAGGGGACGGCAACACCGGGGAGCTGTTTTTT.